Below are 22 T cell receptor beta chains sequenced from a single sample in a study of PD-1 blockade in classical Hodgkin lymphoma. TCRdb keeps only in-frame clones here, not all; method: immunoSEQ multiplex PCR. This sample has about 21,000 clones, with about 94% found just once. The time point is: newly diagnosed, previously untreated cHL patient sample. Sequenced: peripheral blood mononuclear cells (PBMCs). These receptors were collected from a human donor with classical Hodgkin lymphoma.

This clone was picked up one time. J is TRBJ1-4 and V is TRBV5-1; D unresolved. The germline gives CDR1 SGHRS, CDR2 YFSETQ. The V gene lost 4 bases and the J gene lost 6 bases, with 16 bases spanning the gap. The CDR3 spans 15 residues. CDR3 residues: CASSSIGGKDEKLFF. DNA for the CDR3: TGCGCCAGCAGCAGCATTGGTGGAAAGGATGAAAAACTGTTTTTT.

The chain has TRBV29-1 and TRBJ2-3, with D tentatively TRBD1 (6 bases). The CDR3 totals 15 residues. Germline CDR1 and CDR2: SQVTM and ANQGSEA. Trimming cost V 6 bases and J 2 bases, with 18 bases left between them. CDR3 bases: TGCAGCGTAGTACAGACAGGTACTGTCACAGATACGCAGTATTTT. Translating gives CSVVQTGTVTDTQYF.

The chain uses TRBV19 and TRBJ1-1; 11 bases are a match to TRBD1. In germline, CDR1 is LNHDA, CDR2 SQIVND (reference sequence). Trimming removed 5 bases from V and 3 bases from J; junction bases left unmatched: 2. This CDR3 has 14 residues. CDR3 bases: TGTGCCAGTAGTGGGGGACAGGGGGACACTGAAGCTTTCTTT. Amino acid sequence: CASSGGQGDTEAFF.

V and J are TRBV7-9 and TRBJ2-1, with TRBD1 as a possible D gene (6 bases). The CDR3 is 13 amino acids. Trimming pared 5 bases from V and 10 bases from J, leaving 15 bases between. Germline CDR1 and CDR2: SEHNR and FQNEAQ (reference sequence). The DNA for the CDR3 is TGTGCCAGCAGCCGCAGACAGGATGGAGAGCAGTTCTTC. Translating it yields CASSRRQDGEQFF.

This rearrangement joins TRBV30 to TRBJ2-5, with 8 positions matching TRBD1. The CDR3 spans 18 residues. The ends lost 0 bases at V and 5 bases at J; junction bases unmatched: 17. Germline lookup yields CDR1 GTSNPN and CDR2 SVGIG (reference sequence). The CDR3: CAWSVRHFGTGKRETQYF. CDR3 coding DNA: TGTGCCTGGAGTGTACGCCATTTCGGGACAGGTAAACGGGAGACCCAGTACTTC.

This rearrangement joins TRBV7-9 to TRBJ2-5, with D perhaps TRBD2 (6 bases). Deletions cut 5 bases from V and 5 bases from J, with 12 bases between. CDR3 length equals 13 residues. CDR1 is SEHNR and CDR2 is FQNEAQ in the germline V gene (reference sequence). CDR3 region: CASSPPGRETQYF. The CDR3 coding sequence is TGTGCCAGCAGCCCCCCGGGGAGGGAGACCCAGTACTTC.

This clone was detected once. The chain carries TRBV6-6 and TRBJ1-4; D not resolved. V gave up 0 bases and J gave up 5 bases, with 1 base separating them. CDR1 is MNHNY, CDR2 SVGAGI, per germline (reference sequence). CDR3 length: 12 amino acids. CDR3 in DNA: TGTGCCAGCAGTTACTCGAATGAAAAACTGTTTTTT. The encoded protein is CASSYSNEKLFF.

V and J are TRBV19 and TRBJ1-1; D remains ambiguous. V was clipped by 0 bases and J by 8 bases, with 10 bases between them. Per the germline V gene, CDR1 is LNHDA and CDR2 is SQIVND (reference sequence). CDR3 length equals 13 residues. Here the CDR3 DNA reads TGTGCCAGTAGTATAGATCGGGGAAGAGAAGCTTTCTTT. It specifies CASSIDRGREAFF.

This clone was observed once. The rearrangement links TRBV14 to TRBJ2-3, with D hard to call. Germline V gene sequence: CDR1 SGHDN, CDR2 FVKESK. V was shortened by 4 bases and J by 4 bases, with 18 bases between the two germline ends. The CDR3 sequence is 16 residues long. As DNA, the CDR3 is TGTGCCAGCAGCCCCACGGCCCGCCTGTGGTCAGATACGCAGTATTTT. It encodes CASSPTARLWSDTQYF.

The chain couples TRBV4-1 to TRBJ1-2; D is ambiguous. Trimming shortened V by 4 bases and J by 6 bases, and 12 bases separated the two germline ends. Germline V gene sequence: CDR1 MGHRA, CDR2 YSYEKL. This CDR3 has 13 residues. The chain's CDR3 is CASSRPRGHGYTF. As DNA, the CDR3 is TGCGCCAGCAGCCGTCCCCGAGGACATGGCTACACCTTC.

The CDR3 sequence is CASHDLKRAEQYF. The CDR3 nucleotides are TGTGCCAGCCACGACCTCAAGAGGGCCGAGCAGTACTTC. The chain has TRBV5-8 and TRBJ2-7; a possible D gene is TRBD2 (5 bases). The CDR3 sequence is 13 residues long. The V gene lost 7 bases and the J gene lost 6 bases, with 17 bases spanning the gap. The germline CDR1 and CDR2 sequences are SGHTS and YDEGEE.

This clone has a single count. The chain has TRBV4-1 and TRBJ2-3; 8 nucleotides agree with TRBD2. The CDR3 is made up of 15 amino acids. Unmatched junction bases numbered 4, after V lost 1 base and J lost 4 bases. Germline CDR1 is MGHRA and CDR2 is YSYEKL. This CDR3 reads CASSQGVAGSDTQYF. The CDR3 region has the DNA TGCGCCAGCAGCCAAGGGGTAGCGGGGTCAGATACGCAGTATTTT.

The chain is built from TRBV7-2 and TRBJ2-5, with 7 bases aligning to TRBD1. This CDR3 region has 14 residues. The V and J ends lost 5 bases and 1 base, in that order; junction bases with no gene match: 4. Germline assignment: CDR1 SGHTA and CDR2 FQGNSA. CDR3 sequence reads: CASSPRQGQETQYF. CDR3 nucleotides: TGTGCCAGCAGCCCGCGACAGGGCCAAGAGACCCAGTACTTC.

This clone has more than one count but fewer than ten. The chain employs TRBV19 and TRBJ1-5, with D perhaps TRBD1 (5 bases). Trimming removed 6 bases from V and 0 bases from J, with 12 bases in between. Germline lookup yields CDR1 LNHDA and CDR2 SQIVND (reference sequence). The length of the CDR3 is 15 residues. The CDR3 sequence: CASRPHRNSNQPQHF. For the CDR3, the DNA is TGTGCCAGTAGGCCTCACAGGAATAGCAATCAGCCCCAGCATTTT.

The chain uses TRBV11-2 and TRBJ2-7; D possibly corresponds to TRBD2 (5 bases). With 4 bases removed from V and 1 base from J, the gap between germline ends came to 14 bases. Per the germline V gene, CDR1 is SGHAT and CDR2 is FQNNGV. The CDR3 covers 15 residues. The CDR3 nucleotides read TGTGCCAGCAGCTCCCCCTATCGGGGATCCTACGAGCAGTACTTC. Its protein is CASSSPYRGSYEQYF.

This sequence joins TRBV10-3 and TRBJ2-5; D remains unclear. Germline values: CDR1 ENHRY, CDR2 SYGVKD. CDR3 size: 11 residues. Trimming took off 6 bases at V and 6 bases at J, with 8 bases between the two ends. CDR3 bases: TGTGCCATCAGCCCAGGACAGACCCAGTACTTC. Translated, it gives CAISPGQTQYF.

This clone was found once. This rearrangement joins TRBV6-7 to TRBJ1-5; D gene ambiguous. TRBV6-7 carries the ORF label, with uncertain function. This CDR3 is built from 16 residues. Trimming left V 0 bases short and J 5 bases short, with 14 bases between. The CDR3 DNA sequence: TGTGCCAGCAGTTACTCGATCCGGCTTGGATATCAGCCCCAGCATTTT. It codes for CASSYSIRLGYQPQHF.

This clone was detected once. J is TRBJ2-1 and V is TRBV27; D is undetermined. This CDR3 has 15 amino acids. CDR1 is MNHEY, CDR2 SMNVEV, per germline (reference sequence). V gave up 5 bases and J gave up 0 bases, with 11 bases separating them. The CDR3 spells CASSPDLRSYNEQFF. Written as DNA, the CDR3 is TGTGCCAGCAGTCCAGACTTGCGCTCCTACAATGAGCAGTTCTTC.

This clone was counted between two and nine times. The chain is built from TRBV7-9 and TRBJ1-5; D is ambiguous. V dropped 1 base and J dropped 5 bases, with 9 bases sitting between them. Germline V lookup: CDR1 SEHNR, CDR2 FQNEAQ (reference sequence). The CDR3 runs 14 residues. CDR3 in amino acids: CASSLGASHQPQHF. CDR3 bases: TGTGCCAGCAGCTTAGGGGCCAGTCATCAGCCCCAGCATTTT.

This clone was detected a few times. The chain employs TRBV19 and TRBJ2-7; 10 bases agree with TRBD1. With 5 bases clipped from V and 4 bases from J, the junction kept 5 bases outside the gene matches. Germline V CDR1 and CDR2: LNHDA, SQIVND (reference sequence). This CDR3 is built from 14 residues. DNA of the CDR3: TGTGCCAGTAGTCGGACAGGGGGGCCTTACGAGCAGTACTTC. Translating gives CASSRTGGPYEQYF.

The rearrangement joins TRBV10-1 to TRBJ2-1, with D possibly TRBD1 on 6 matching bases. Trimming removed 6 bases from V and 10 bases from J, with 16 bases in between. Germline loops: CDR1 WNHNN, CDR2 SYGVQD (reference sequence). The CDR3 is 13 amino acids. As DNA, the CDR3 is TGCGCCAGCAGCGATACAGGGAGCAGAGAGCAGTTCTTC. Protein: CASSDTGSREQFF.

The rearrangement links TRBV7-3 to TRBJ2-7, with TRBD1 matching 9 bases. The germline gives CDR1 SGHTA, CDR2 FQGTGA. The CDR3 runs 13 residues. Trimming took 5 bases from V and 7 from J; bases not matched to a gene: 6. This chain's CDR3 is CASSPEGTGEQYF. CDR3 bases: TGTGCCAGCAGCCCGGAGGGGACAGGGGAGCAGTACTTC.